This T cell receptor beta chain came from a study of blood T cell repertoires in COVID-19. Turning to the study itself: PBMCs, B-cell-depleted T cells, or T cells provided the cDNA or gDNA that made up the material.

The trim removed 2 bases at V and 1 base at J, leaving 5 bases unmatched. This CDR3 has 16 residues. Germline V gene lookup returns CDR1 SGDLS and CDR2 YYNGEE. The protocol was immunoSEQ multiplex PCR, while the TCRdb copy is restricted to in-frame clones and leaves out a portion. The sample holds some 670,000 clones, about 87% seen once. Worth noting for this clone: Other DNA sequences in this specimen translate into the identical CDR3.

The TCR was taken from a woman aged 18-35 years with acute or convalescent COVID-19. Sequenced material: peripheral blood. This chain links TRBV9 with TRBJ2-3; the match to TRBD2 covers 9 bases. Here the CDR3 DNA reads TGTGCCAGCAGCGTTGCTTTAGCGGGAGGCACAGATACGCAGTATTTT. Amino acid sequence: CASSVALAGGTDTQYF.